This TCR beta chain appears in the sequencing data of a study of OX40 agonist ivuxolimab in advanced cancers. Broader study findings: CD8+ T cells were the subset that, on average, had more expanded clones than CD4+. CD4+ and CD8+ blood T cells expanded clonally by week 6 at 0.1 to 3.0 mg/kg.

Profiled with immunoSEQ multiplex PCR; TCRdb holds only in-frame clones, not every one. The data contain under 80,000 clones, more than 85% of them singletons. Trimming took 8 bases from V and 4 from J; bases not matched to a gene: 22. Germline V gene lookup returns CDR1 LNHDA and CDR2 SQIVND (reference sequence). CDR3 length: 19 residues. Comments on this clone: Its antigen is unidentified.

The receptor was isolated from an adult with an advanced solid tumor such as melanoma, head and neck, liver or kidney cancer. Sequenced here: CD4+ or CD8+ T cells sorted from blood, sampled in a trial of the OX40 agonist ivuxolimab. V is TRBV19 and J is TRBJ2-2; 7 nucleotides align to TRBD1. CDR3 loop: CASSLDSPDREDFTGELFF. The CDR3 nucleotides are TGTGCCAGTTCTCTAGATTCCCCTGACAGGGAAGATTTCACCGGGGAGCTGTTTTTT.